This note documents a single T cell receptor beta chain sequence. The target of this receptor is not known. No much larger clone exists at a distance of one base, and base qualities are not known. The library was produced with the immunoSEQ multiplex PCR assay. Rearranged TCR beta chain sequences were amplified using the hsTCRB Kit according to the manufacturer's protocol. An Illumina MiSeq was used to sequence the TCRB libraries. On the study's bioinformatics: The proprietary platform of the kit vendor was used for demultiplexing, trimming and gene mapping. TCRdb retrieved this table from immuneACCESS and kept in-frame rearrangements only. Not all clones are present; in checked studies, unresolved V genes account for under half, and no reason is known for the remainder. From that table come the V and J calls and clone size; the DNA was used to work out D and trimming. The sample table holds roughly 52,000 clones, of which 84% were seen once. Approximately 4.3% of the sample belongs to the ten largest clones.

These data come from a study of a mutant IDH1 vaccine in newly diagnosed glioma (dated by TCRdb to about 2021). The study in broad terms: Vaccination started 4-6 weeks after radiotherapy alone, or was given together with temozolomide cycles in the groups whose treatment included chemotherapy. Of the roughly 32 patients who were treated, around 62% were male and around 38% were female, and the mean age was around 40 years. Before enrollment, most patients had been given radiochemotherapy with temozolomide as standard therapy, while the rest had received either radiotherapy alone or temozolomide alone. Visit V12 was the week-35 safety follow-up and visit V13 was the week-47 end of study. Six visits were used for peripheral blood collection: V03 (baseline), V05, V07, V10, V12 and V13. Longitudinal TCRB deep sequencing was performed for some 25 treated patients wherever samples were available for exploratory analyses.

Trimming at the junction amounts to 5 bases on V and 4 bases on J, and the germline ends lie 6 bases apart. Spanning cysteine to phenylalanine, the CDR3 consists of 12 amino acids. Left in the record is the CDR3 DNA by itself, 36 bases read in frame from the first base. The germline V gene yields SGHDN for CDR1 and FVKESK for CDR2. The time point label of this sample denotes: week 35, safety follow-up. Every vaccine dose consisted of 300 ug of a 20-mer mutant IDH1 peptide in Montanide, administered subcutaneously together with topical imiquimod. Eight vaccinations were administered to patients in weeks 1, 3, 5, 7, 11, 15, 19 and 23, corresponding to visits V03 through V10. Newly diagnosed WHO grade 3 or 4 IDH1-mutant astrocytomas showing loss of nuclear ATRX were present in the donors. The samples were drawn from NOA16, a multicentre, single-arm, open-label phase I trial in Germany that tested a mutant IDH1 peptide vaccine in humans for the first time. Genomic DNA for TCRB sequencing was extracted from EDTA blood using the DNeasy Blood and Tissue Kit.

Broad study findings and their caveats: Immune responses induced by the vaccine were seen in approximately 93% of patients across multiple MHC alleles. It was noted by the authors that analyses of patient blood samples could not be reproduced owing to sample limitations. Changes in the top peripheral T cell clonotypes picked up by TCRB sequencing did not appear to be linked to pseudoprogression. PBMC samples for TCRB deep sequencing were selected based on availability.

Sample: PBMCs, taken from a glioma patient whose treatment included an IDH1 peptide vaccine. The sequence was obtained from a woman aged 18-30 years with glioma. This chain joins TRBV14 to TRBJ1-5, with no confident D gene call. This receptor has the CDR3 CASSEQNQPQHF. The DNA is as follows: TGTGCCAGCAGCGAGCAGAATCAGCCCCAGCATTTT. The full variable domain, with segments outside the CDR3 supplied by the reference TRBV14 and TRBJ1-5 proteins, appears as EAGVTQFPSHSVIEKGQTVTLRCDPISGHDNLYWYRRVMGKEIKFLLHFVKESKQDESGMPNNRFLAERTGGTYSTLKVQPAELEDSGVYFCASSEQNQPQHFGDGTRLSIL.